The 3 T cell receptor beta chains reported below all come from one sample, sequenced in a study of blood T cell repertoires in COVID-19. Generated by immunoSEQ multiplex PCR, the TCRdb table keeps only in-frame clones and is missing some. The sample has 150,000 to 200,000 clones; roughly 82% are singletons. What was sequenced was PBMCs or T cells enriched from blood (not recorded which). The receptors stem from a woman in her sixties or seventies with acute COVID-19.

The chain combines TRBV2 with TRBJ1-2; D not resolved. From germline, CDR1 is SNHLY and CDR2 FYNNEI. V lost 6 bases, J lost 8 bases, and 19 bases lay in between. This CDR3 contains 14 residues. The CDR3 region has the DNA TGTGCCAGCAGCCAGAGGTCCTCTGGGGAGGGCTACACCTTC. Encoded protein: CASSQRSSGEGYTF.

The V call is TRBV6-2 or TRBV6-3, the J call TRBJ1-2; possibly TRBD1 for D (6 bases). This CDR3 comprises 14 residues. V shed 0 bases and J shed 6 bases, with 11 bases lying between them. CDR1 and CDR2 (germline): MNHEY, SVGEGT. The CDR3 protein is CASSYSRQGNGYTF. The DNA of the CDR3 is TGTGCCAGCAGTTACTCGAGGCAGGGGAATGGCTACACCTTC.

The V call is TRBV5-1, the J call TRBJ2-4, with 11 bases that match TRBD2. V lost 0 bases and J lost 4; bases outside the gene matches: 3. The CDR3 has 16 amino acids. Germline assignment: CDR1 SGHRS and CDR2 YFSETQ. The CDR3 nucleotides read TGCGCCAGCAGCTTGGCCGGGACTAGCGGTAAAAACATTCAGTACTTC. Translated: CASSLAGTSGKNIQYF.